The next 26 T cell receptor beta chains were all read from a single sample in a study of T-cell memory formation after mild COVID-19. TCRdb re-called the 5' RACE reads through MiXCR, storing one row per CDR3 protein. The table shows under 70,000 distinct CDR3 sequences, with about a tenth occurring only once. Sequencing was performed on PBMCs or a T cell subset sorted from them (not recorded which). These receptors all stem from a man between 18 and 29 years old who had mild COVID-19 (a few samples of this study predate the infection). Cell type and time point are not known.

This clonotype was picked up a small number of times. The V gene is TRBV4-1, the J gene TRBJ1-2, with unresolved D. Looked up from germline, CDR1 is MGHRA and CDR2 is YSYEKL. V gave up 2 bases and J gave up 2 bases, with 18 bases separating them. The CDR3 contains 17 residues. CDR3 nucleotides: TGCGCCAGCAGCCAATTTCGTAGGGATACCCGCAACTATGGCTACACCTTC. This encodes CASSQFRRDTRNYGYTF.

The V call is TRBV5-1, the J call TRBJ1-3; D might be TRBD1 (6 bases). The CDR3 has 14 residues. Germline CDR1 reads SGHRS; CDR2 reads YFSETQ. V lost 3 bases, J lost 3 bases, and 10 bases lay in between. The CDR3 DNA follows: TGCGCCAGCAGCTCCGGGGGCCTTGGAAACACCATATATTTT. Translation gives CASSSGGLGNTIYF. Combining the CDR3 with reference TRBV5-1 and TRBJ1-3 gives the whole variable domain KAGVTQTPRYLIKTRGQQVTLSCSPISGHRSVSWYQQTPGQGLQFLFEYFSETQRNKGNFPGRFSGRQFSNSRSEMNVSTLELGDSALYLCASSSGGLGNTIYFGEGSWLTVV.

This clonotype turned up a few times. CDR3 amino acids: CSARDPSSGNQPQHF. The CDR3 region has the DNA TGCAGTGCTAGAGATCCAAGCAGTGGAAATCAGCCCCAGCATTTT. The chain employs TRBV20-1 and TRBJ1-5; D unclear. The V gene's germline CDR1 is DFQATT and CDR2 SNEGSKA (reference sequence). This CDR3 has 15 amino acids. Trimming cost V 0 bases and J 4 bases, with 13 bases left between them.

This clonotype was counted only a few times. This chain joins TRBV27 and TRBJ1-4; maybe TRBD1 (6 bases). The CDR3 consists of 16 residues. Germline V lookup: CDR1 MNHEY, CDR2 SMNVEV (reference sequence). The germline V and J ends were trimmed by 8 bases and 4 bases, with 20 bases remaining between them. The CDR3 loop reads CASGRSYRVGNEKLFF. The CDR3, as DNA: TGTGCCAGCGGACGGTCCTACAGGGTTGGTAATGAAAAACTGTTTTTT.

At least ten counts were recorded for this clonotype. This sequence joins TRBV2 and TRBJ2-4; a weak D match, TRBD2 (5 bases). Germline CDR1 reads SNHLY; CDR2 reads FYNNEI. The CDR3 runs to 16 residues. V dropped 7 bases and J dropped 0 bases, with 16 bases sitting between them. The CDR3 region has the DNA TGTGCCAGCAAAGGTTCGGGAAACTTAGCCAAAAACATTCAGTACTTC. Its translation: CASKGSGNLAKNIQYF.

This clonotype was counted a few times. This chain links TRBV28 with TRBJ1-3; D ambiguous. V lost 5 bases, J lost 4 bases, and 6 bases lay in between. The CDR3 has 12 residues. From germline, CDR1 is MDHEN and CDR2 SYDVKM. The CDR3 nucleotides are TGTGCCAGCAGTCTAAAGGGAAACACCATATATTTT. Encoded protein: CASSLKGNTIYF.

This clonotype was seen a few times. The genes are TRBV5-1 and TRBJ2-2; 10 bases agree with TRBD2. The CDR3 covers 15 residues. V trimming: 5 bases; J trimming: 6 bases; junction bases outside the gene matches: 7. CDR1 and CDR2 from the germline V gene are SGHRS and YFSETQ. In nucleotides, the CDR3 is TGCGCCAGCAGATCCCCCGGGACTAGCGCCGGGGAGCTGTTTTTT. It encodes CASRSPGTSAGELFF.

The chain links TRBV27 to TRBJ1-5, with a possible D match to TRBD1 (5 bases). The germline V gene has CDR1 MNHEY and CDR2 SMNVEV (reference sequence). Trimming took off 5 bases at V and 0 bases at J, with 17 bases between the two ends. The CDR3 contains 17 residues. CDR3 loop: CASSRNRDGDSNQPQHF. CDR3 DNA: TGTGCCAGCAGTCGTAACCGGGACGGAGATAGCAATCAGCCCCAGCATTTT.

The rearrangement joins TRBV7-9 to TRBJ2-6; D remains ambiguous. This CDR3 has 14 amino acids. Trimming stripped 7 bases from V and 0 bases from J, with 7 bases between. Per the germline V gene, CDR1 is SEHNR and CDR2 is FQNEAQ (reference sequence). The CDR3 loop reads CASTVPSGANVLTF. The DNA of the CDR3 is TGTGCCAGCACGGTACCCTCTGGGGCCAACGTCCTGACTTTC.

The rearrangement uses TRBV9 and TRBJ1-2; D is unresolved. The V gene's germline CDR1 is SGDLS and CDR2 YYNGEE. The CDR3 loop spans 14 amino acids. V lost 0 bases and J 0 bases, leaving 6 bases between the germline ends. In DNA form, the CDR3 reads TGTGCCAGCAGCGTAGGTAGCGCTAACTATGGCTACACCTTC. Amino acid sequence: CASSVGSANYGYTF.

This clonotype was counted between two and nine times. The chain couples TRBV27 to TRBJ1-6; D not certain. The CDR3 spans 15 residues. In germline, CDR1 is MNHEY, CDR2 SMNVEV (reference sequence). V gave up 7 bases and J gave up 0 bases, with 10 bases separating them. The CDR3 nucleotides are TGTGCCAGCAACCATCGGAGCTCCTATAATTCACCCCTCCACTTT. Its translation is CASNHRSSYNSPLHF.

This sequence joins TRBV7-2 and TRBJ1-4, with 7 bases lining up with TRBD1. Losses at the gene ends were 8 bases for V and 7 bases for J; bases not matched to a gene: 10. Germline V CDR1 and CDR2: SGHTA, FQGNSA. This CDR3 comprises 14 residues. The CDR3 protein is CASGNRGAREKLFF. The CDR3 coding sequence is TGTGCCAGCGGGAACAGGGGCGCCCGTGAAAAACTGTTTTTT.

V gene TRBV5-1 combines with J gene TRBJ2-7; weak D call: TRBD1 (6 bases). Germline CDR1 SGHRS, CDR2 YFSETQ. V shed 2 bases and J shed 0 bases, with 12 bases lying between them. This CDR3 comprises 15 residues. The CDR3 reads CASSFVGASSYEQYF. The CDR3 region has the DNA TGCGCCAGCAGCTTCGTGGGGGCCAGCTCCTACGAGCAGTACTTC.

V and J are TRBV5-1 and TRBJ2-7; D gene uncertain. Germline CDR1 SGHRS, CDR2 YFSETQ. The CDR3 runs to 14 residues. The V and J ends lost 0 bases and 0 bases respectively, with 7 bases between them. CDR3 nucleotides: TGCGCCAGCAGCTTGGGATCTGTCTCCTACGAGCAGTACTTC. Translation gives CASSLGSVSYEQYF. Full variable domain (outside the CDR3, taken from reference TRBV5-1 and TRBJ2-7): KAGVTQTPRYLIKTRGQQVTLSCSPISGHRSVSWYQQTPGQGLQFLFEYFSETQRNKGNFPGRFSGRQFSNSRSEMNVSTLELGDSALYLCASSLGSVSYEQYFGPGTRLTVT.

This clonotype was detected ten times or more. The chain joins TRBV5-1 to TRBJ2-7; TRBD2 agrees at 7 bases. The CDR3 length is 14 residues. The germline CDR1 and CDR2 sequences are SGHRS and YFSETQ. V dropped 2 bases and J dropped 1; count of bases not matched to a gene: 3. The CDR3 loop is CASSFAGVSYEQYF. The CDR3 nucleotides read TGCGCCAGCAGCTTCGCGGGGGTTTCCTACGAGCAGTACTTC.

In this sample, this clonotype turned up a few times. The chain joins TRBV7-9 to TRBJ1-2; D gene ambiguous. Germline values: CDR1 SEHNR, CDR2 FQNEAQ (reference sequence). CDR3 size: 14 residues. Trimming removed 8 bases at V and 1 base at J, with 14 bases between. CDR3 protein: CASSGGVHNYGYTF. The CDR3 coding sequence is TGTGCCAGCTCGGGTGGGGTTCATAACTATGGCTACACCTTC. The entire variable domain, with the rest obtained from reference TRBV7-9 and TRBJ1-2, is as follows: DTGVSQNPRHKITKRGQNVTFRCDPISEHNRLYWYRQTLGQGPEFLTYFQNEAQLEKSRLLSDRFSAERPKGSFSTLEIQRTEQGDSAMYLCASSGGVHNYGYTFGSGTRLTVV.

This clonotype was observed a few times. The gene calls are TRBV6-5 and TRBJ1-2; weak D call: TRBD1 (5 bases). The CDR3 runs 15 residues. Germline V CDR1 and CDR2: MNHEY, SVGAGI. The V end was cut by 0 bases, the J end by 3 bases, with 11 bases between. CDR3 sequence: CASSYSPGKDYGYTF. DNA for the CDR3: TGTGCCAGCAGTTACTCCCCAGGGAAAGACTATGGCTACACCTTC.

This clonotype has more than one count but fewer than ten. The chain has TRBV7-2 and TRBJ1-4, with TRBD1 matching over 8 bases. Germline CDR1 reads SGHTA; CDR2 reads FQGNSA. There are 15 residues in the CDR3. Unmatched junction bases numbered 10, after V lost 5 bases and J lost 8 bases. The CDR3 loop is CASSPWTGIDEKLFF. In DNA form, the CDR3 reads TGTGCCAGCAGCCCATGGACAGGGATTGACGAAAAACTGTTTTTT. The whole variable domain, filled in from reference TRBV7-2 and TRBJ1-4, reads GAGVSQSPSNKVTEKGKDVELRCDPISGHTALYWYRQSLGQGLEFLIYFQGNSAPDKSGLPSDRFSAERTGGSVSTLTIQRTQQEDSAVYLCASSPWTGIDEKLFFGSGTQLSVL.

This clonotype came up a few times. The chain combines TRBV5-5 with TRBJ2-1; tentative D call: TRBD2 (6 bases). This CDR3 has 13 residues. Germline V gene lookup returns CDR1 SGHKS and CDR2 YYEKEE (reference sequence). Trimming left V 2 bases short and J 7 bases short, with 10 bases between. CDR3 coding DNA: TGTGCCAGCAGCTTAGGGACTTCAAATGAGCAGTTCTTC. This translates into CASSLGTSNEQFF.

This clonotype was seen more than once but under ten times. An end of the junction does not agree with germline; a read error may underlie this. The chain couples TRBV11-3 to TRBJ2-4; D is tentatively TRBD1 or TRBD2 (7 bases each). This CDR3 comprises 12 residues. Germline V gene data show CDR1 as SGHNT and CDR2 as YENEEA. The CDR3 sequence is CASSSQGGIRNF. The CDR3 coding sequence is TGTGCCAGCAGCTCTCAGGGGGGGATAAGGAACTTC.

This chain uses TRBV27 with TRBJ2-1, with TRBD2 matching 8 bases. This CDR3 is 15 amino acids long. After removal of 2 bases from V and 7 bases from J, the junction contained 7 bases not matched to a gene. Germline loops: CDR1 MNHEY, CDR2 SMNVEV (reference sequence). The DNA of the CDR3 is TGTGCCAGCAGTTTAGGACTAGCCGCAGTTAATGAGCAGTTCTTC. Residues: CASSLGLAAVNEQFF.

This chain connects TRBV7-8 to TRBJ2-7, with TRBD1 matching over 8 bases. CDR3 size: 14 residues. V lost 5 bases, J lost 0 bases, and 3 bases stayed unmatched. The germline CDR1 and CDR2 sequences are SGHVS and FQNEAQ. CDR3: CASSAGTGSYEQYF. As DNA, the CDR3 is TGTGCCAGCAGCGCAGGGACAGGCTCCTACGAGCAGTACTTC.

The sample holds many counts of this clonotype. The chain employs TRBV5-1 and TRBJ2-1, with 11 bases matching TRBD1. The CDR3 contains 14 residues. Germline V gene lookup returns CDR1 SGHRS and CDR2 YFSETQ. V was clipped by 4 bases and J by 12 bases; unmatched bases: 9. CDR3 region: CASSPGGTGGLQFF. The DNA of the CDR3 is TGCGCCAGCAGCCCCGGAGGGACAGGGGGGTTGCAGTTCTTC.

This clonotype was observed a few times. The V gene is TRBV12-3 or TRBV12-4, the J gene TRBJ1-2; perhaps TRBD1 as D (5 bases). The CDR3 length is 14 residues. V lost 0 bases and J lost 8, with 13 bases in between. CDR3 DNA sequence: TGTGCCAGCAGTTTAGCGCAGGGCGTTAGAGGCTACACCTTC. Amino acid sequence: CASSLAQGVRGYTF.

This clonotype was detected only a few times. This chain joins TRBV12-3 or TRBV12-4 and TRBJ2-2; 9 bases match TRBD2. The CDR3 runs to 14 residues. Trimming removed 2 bases from V and 8 bases from J; junction bases left unmatched: 3. In DNA form, the CDR3 reads TGTGCCAGCAGTTTACGTCTAGCGGGGGGGGAGCTGTTTTTT. Protein: CASSLRLAGGELFF.

Here the CDR3 DNA reads TGTGCCAGCTCACCCGCGCTCGCCACAGATACGCAGTATTTT. This codes for CASSPALATDTQYF. V gene TRBV18 combines with J gene TRBJ2-3; unclear D gene. The CDR3 runs to 14 residues. Germline V gene data show CDR1 as KGHSH and CDR2 as LQKENI. Trimming left V 3 bases short and J 2 bases short, with 9 bases between.